This TCR beta chain was sequenced for a study of blood T cell repertoires in COVID-19. The overall study: The samples span acute and convalescent COVID-19 from the United States, Italy and Spain. PBMCs, B-cell-depleted T cells, or T cells provided the cDNA or gDNA that made up the material.

Participant-reported clinical history was the basis for cohort assignment. The authors' processing: The assay estimated nucleated cells by amplifying reference gene primers. Assay used: immunoSEQ multiplex PCR; TCRdb lists only in-frame clones, some missing. Clone size and the V and J calls come from that table; the DNA yielded D and trimming. The profile shows around 400,000 clones, about four fifths of them singletons. V was pared by 5 bases and J by 5 bases, with 18 bases of the junction left unmatched. Germline V gene lookup returns CDR1 SEHNR and CDR2 FQNEAQ (reference sequence). This CDR3 has 18 amino acids.

The gene calls are TRBV7-9 and TRBJ1-1; TRBD1 matches 9 bases. The receptor was isolated from a woman aged 50 to 65 who had recovered from COVID-19. Material: PBMCs or T cells enriched from blood (not recorded which). The CDR3: CASSHPVWDRDGSTEAFF. Here the CDR3 DNA reads TGTGCCAGCAGCCACCCGGTTTGGGACAGGGACGGATCTACTGAAGCTTTCTTT.